The 10 T cell receptor beta chains in this list originate from one sample, sequenced in a study of shared clonotypes between healthy human individuals. The data were produced by immunoSEQ multiplex PCR, yet TCRdb's version contains in-frame clones alone and is incomplete. The table shows 2,100,000 or so clones, with nearly 97% occurring only once. Sample: naive CD4+ T cells sorted from blood. Indicated subset: CD45RA+ positively selected. These receptors were collected from a man younger than 35 in good health.

This clone was counted once. This rearrangement joins TRBV9 to TRBJ2-1; D is undetermined. Germline V lookup: CDR1 SGDLS, CDR2 YYNGEE. The CDR3 sequence is 13 residues long. V dropped 3 bases and J dropped 1 base, with 5 bases sitting between them. The CDR3 nucleotides read TGTGCCAGCAGCGGTCTTTCCTACAATGAGCAGTTCTTC. It is translated as CASSGLSYNEQFF.

The chain joins TRBV7-2 to TRBJ2-7, with D possibly TRBD2 on 6 matching bases. The V gene's germline CDR1 is SGHTA and CDR2 FQGNSA. The CDR3 sequence is 15 residues long. Between the trimmed V and J ends, which lost 1 base and 2 bases, there was a span of 12 bases. The chain's CDR3 is CASSLVGDSTYEQYF. DNA of the CDR3: TGTGCCAGCAGCTTAGTAGGGGACTCGACCTACGAGCAGTACTTC.

The chain links TRBV28 to TRBJ1-2, with 7 bases fitting TRBD1. CDR3 length equals 12 residues. The J segment lost 6 bases and the V segment lost 10 bases, leaving 8 bases of the junction unmatched. Per the germline V gene, CDR1 is MDHEN and CDR2 is SYDVKM. CDR3 protein: CATQGIGDGYTF. The DNA of the CDR3 is TGTGCCACACAGGGGATTGGTGATGGCTACACCTTC.

With regard to this clone: The sample contains more than one DNA sequence encoding this CDR3. The V gene is TRBV9, the J gene TRBJ2-3; 8 bases match TRBD1. Germline V gene data show CDR1 as SGDLS and CDR2 as YYNGEE. This CDR3 comprises 15 residues. V lost 4 bases to trimming and J lost 2 bases; unmatched junction nucleotides: 6. The CDR3 sequence is CASSPRQGSTDTQYF. CDR3 in DNA: TGTGCCAGCAGCCCTAGACAGGGGTCCACAGATACGCAGTATTTT. The full variable domain, rest sourced from reference TRBV9 and TRBJ2-3, is DSGVTQTPKHLITATGQRVTLRCSPRSGDLSVYWYQQSLDQGLQFLIQYYNGEERAKGNILERFSAQQFPDLHSELNLSSLELGDSALYFCASSPRQGSTDTQYFGPGTRLTVL.

This chain connects TRBV2 to TRBJ2-2; D could derive from TRBD1 or TRBD2 (6 bases each). The CDR3 consists of 14 residues. CDR1 and CDR2 from the germline V gene are SNHLY and FYNNEI. V shed 11 bases and J shed 1 base, with 14 bases lying between them. CDR3 residues: CADPGGQNTGELFF. The CDR3 nucleotides are TGTGCCGACCCCGGGGGCCAGAACACCGGGGAGCTGTTTTTT.

The rearrangement uses TRBV5-1 and TRBJ2-7, with 7 nucleotides matching TRBD1. The junction had 9 bases not matched to a gene; V was cut back by 5 bases and J by 1 base. The CDR3 covers 15 residues. Germline loops: CDR1 SGHRS, CDR2 YFSETQ. The CDR3, as DNA: TGCGCCAGCAGTCAGGGGGACCGATCATCCTACGAGCAGTACTTC. Amino acid sequence: CASSQGDRSSYEQYF. Supplemented by reference TRBV5-1 and TRBJ2-7, the full variable domain reads KAGVTQTPRYLIKTRGQQVTLSCSPISGHRSVSWYQQTPGQGLQFLFEYFSETQRNKGNFPGRFSGRQFSNSRSEMNVSTLELGDSALYLCASSQGDRSSYEQYFGPGTRLTVT.

The chain joins TRBV6-1 to TRBJ1-1, with D unresolved. The V end was cut by 10 bases, the J end by 3 bases, with 21 bases between. The CDR3 length is 15 residues. The germline gives CDR1 MNHNS, CDR2 SASEGT. The CDR3 sequence: CATLSLQAVYTEAFF. Written as DNA, the CDR3 is TGTGCCACTTTATCGTTGCAGGCAGTTTACACTGAAGCTTTCTTT.

This clone was seen only once. This chain connects TRBV7-9 to TRBJ1-6, with D uncertain. The ends were cut back, 3 bases at V and 5 bases at J, with 8 bases in the middle. Per germline, CDR1 SEHNR and CDR2 FQNEAQ (reference sequence). CDR3 size: 14 residues. DNA for the CDR3: TGTGCCAGCAGCTTTGGGCCTGATAATTCACCCCTCCACTTT. This codes for CASSFGPDNSPLHF.

V is TRBV6-1 and J is TRBJ2-1, with D perhaps TRBD2 (5 bases). Germline V lookup: CDR1 MNHNS, CDR2 SASEGT. The CDR3 extends over 15 amino acids. Trimming shortened V by 8 bases and J by 0 bases, and 14 bases separated the two germline ends. The CDR3 sequence: CASSKAGLSYNEQFF. CDR3 nucleotides: TGTGCCAGCTCAAAGGCAGGACTCTCCTACAATGAGCAGTTCTTC.

The V gene is TRBV6-1, the J gene TRBJ1-2; D possibly corresponds to TRBD1 (5 bases). The CDR3 length is 15 residues. Germline CDR1 MNHNS, CDR2 SASEGT. V gave up 0 bases and J gave up 5 bases, with 13 bases separating them. CDR3 sequence: CASSEALQGTYGYTF. DNA for the CDR3: TGTGCCAGCAGTGAAGCGCTGCAGGGCACATATGGCTACACCTTC.